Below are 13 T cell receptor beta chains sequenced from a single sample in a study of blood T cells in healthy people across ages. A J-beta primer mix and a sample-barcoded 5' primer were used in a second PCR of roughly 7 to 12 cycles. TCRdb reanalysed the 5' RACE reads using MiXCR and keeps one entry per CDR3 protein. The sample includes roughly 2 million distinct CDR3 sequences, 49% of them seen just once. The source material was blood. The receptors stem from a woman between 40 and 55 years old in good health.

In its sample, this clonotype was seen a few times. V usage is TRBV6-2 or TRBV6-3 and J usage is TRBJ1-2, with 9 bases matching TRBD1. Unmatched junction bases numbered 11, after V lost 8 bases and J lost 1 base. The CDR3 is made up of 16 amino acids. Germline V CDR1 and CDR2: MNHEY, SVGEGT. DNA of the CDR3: TGTGCCAGCTTTGCCGGGACAGGGCCACTTAACTATGGCTACACCTTC. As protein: CASFAGTGPLNYGYTF.

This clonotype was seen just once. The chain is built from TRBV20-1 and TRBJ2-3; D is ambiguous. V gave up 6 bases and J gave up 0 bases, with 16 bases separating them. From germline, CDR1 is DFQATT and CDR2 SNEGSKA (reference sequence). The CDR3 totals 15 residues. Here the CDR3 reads CSAVDISTSTDTQYF. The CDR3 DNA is TGCAGTGCCGTAGACATATCCACTAGCACAGATACGCAGTATTTT.

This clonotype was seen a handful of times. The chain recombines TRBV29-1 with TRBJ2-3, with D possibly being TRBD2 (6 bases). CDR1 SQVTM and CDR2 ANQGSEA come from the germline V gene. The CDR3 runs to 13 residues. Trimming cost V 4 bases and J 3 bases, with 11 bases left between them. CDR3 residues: CSVVEGPTDTQYF. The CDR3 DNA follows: TGCAGCGTTGTGGAGGGTCCGACAGATACGCAGTATTTT.

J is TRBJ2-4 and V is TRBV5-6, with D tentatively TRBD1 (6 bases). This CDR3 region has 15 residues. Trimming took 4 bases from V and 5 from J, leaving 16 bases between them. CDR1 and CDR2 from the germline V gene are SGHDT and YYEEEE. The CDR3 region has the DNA TGTGCCAGCAGCCGGATTTTGGACAGAGAAAACATTCAGTACTTC. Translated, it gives CASSRILDRENIQYF.

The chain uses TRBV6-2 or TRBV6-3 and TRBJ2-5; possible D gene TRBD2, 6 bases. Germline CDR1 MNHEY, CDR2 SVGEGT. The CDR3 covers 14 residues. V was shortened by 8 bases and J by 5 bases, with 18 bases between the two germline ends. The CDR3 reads CASAERRVSETQYF. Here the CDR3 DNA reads TGTGCCAGCGCCGAGCGGAGGGTATCCGAGACCCAGTACTTC.

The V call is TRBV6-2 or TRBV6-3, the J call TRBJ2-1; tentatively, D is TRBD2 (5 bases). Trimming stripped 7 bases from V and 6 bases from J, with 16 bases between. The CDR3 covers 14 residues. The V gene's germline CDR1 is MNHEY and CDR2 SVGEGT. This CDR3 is CASTRDWVGNEQFF. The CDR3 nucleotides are TGTGCCAGCACTCGGGATTGGGTTGGCAATGAGCAGTTCTTC.

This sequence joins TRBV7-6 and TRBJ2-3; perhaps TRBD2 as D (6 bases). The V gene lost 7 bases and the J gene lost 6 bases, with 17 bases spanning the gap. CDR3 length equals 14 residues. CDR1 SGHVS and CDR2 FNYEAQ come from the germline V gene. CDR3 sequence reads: CASKEHLAGDTQYF. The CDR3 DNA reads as TGTGCCAGCAAGGAACACCTTGCGGGGGATACGCAGTATTTT.

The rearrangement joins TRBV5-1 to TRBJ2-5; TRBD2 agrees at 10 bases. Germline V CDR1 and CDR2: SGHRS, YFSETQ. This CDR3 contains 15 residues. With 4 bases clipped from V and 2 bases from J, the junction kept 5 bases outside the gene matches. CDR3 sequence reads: CASSTSGVPQETQYF. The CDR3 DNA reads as TGCGCCAGCAGCACTAGCGGGGTCCCTCAAGAGACCCAGTACTTC.

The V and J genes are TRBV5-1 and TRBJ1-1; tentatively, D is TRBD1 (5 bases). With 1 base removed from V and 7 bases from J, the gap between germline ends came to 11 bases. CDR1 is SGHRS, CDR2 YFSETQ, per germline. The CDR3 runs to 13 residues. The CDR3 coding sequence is TGCGCCAGCAGCTTGACAGGTCCTAATGAAGCTTTCTTT. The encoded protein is CASSLTGPNEAFF.

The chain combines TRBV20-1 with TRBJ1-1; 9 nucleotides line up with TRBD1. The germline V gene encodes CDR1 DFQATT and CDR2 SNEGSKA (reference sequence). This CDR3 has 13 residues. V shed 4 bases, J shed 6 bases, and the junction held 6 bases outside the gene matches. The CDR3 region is CSANRGLFAEAFF. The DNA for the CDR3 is TGCAGTGCTAACAGGGGGCTGTTCGCTGAAGCTTTCTTT.

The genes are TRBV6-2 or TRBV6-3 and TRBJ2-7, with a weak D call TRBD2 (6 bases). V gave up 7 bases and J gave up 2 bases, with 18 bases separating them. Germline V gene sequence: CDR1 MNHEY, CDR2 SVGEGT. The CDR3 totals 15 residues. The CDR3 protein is CASNRGGVGAYEQYF. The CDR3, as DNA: TGTGCCAGCAACCGAGGAGGGGTCGGGGCCTACGAGCAGTACTTC.

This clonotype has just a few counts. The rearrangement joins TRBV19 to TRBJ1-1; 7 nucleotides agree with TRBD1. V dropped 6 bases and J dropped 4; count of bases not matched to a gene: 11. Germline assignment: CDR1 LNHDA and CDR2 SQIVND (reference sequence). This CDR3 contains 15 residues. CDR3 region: CASSDPGQVGTEAFF. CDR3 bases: TGTGCCAGTAGCGACCCTGGACAGGTGGGCACTGAAGCTTTCTTT.

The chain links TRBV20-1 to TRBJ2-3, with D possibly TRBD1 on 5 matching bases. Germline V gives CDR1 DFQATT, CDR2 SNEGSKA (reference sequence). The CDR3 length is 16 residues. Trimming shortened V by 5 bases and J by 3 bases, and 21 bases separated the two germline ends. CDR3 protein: CSAGRVQGSGTDTQYF. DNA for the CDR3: TGCAGTGCTGGTCGAGTTCAGGGTTCAGGAACAGATACGCAGTATTTT.